The T cell receptor (beta chain) described here comes from a study of T cells expressing NK-cell markers. CDR1 and CDR2 (germline): SGHVS, FNYEAQ. This CDR3 spans 14 amino acids. TCRdb re-analyzed the 5' RACE reads; it lists each CDR3 protein once, without DNA. Across around 180,000 distinct CDR3 sequences, the top ten clones capture 20% of the sample. This receptor was taken from a man between 18 and 69 years old in good health. The V gene is TRBV7-6, the J gene TRBJ2-7; the D call from TCRdb, TRBD1, cannot be confirmed without DNA. The sequencing input was blood T cells: a sorted CD56 or NKG2C T cell subset, CD4+ or CD8+ T cells, or bulk PBMC T cells (not recorded which). Here the CDR3 reads CASSLSGGFYEQYF.